A single sample is the source of the 29 T cell receptor beta chains below, sequenced in a study of cytomegalovirus exposure and HLA in healthy donors. This PCR relied on a set of 60 Vbeta primers and 13 Jbeta primers. TCRdb's copy holds only in-frame clones and misses some; the assay was immunoSEQ multiplex PCR. The table includes under 150,000 clones, about four fifths detected once. The specimen was PBMCs. The receptors come from a woman in her 50s in good health and CMV-seropositive.

The chain uses TRBV4-3 and TRBJ1-6; D is ambiguous. In germline, CDR1 is LGHNA, CDR2 YSLEER. Trimming cost V 0 bases and J 10 bases, with 10 bases left between them. There are 14 residues in the CDR3. In DNA, the CDR3 is TGCGCCAGCAGCCAAGATGAGCCTTTGTCACCCCTCCACTTT. Protein product: CASSQDEPLSPLHF.

This clone has just one count. V gene TRBV6-1 combines with J gene TRBJ2-7; the D gene is possibly TRBD1 (7 bases). There are 14 residues in the CDR3. Germline CDR1 is MNHNS and CDR2 is SASEGT. The V gene lost 6 bases and the J gene lost 3 bases, with 15 bases spanning the gap. CDR3 nucleotides: TGTGCCAGCAGGGGGGGACAGTTCCGCTACGAGCAGTACTTC. This codes for CASRGGQFRYEQYF.

V usage is TRBV30 and J usage is TRBJ2-7; D uncertain. Germline V lookup: CDR1 GTSNPN, CDR2 SVGIG (reference sequence). Trimming took 3 bases from V and 6 from J, leaving 15 bases between them. The CDR3 covers 13 residues. The CDR3 coding sequence is TGTGCCTGGAGAAAGGCTCCCCGGAGCGAGCAGTACTTC. Protein product: CAWRKAPRSEQYF.

This chain uses TRBV7-2 with TRBJ2-7; 10 bases map to TRBD1. Germline CDR1 reads SGHTA; CDR2 reads FQGNSA. The CDR3 is 17 amino acids. After removal of 5 bases from V and 3 bases from J, the junction contained 13 bases not matched to a gene. In nucleotides, the CDR3 is TGTGCCAGCAGCCTAAAGGGGGGGGGACAGGGGATCTACGAGCAGTACTTC. Its protein product is CASSLKGGGQGIYEQYF.

The chain joins TRBV7-2 to TRBJ1-4; no clear D. This CDR3 is built from 14 residues. Trimming cost V 3 bases and J 8 bases, with 13 bases left between them. Germline V CDR1 and CDR2: SGHTA, FQGNSA. The CDR3 region is CASSFRRPGEKLFF. The CDR3 nucleotides read TGTGCCAGCAGCTTCCGTCGCCCCGGGGAAAAACTGTTTTTT.

The chain carries TRBV2 and TRBJ1-1; 7 bases are shared with TRBD1. J gave up 3 bases and V 7 bases, and 14 bases lay outside the gene matches. This CDR3 contains 16 residues. Germline-derived CDR1 and CDR2 are SNHLY and FYNNEI. The CDR3 bases are TGTGCCAGCACCCTGGGGGCAGGGGGTAGGGACACTGAAGCTTTCTTT. Its translation: CASTLGAGGRDTEAFF.

This clone was detected a few times. The genes are TRBV4-2 and TRBJ1-1; D perhaps matches TRBD1 (6 bases). The V end was cut by 1 base, the J end by 4 bases, with 7 bases between. Germline CDR1 is LGHNA and CDR2 is YNFKEQ. The CDR3 has 13 amino acids. The CDR3 DNA is TGTGCCAGCAGCCAAGGGGGGCGCACTGAAGCTTTCTTT. This gives the protein CASSQGGRTEAFF.

This clone has a handful of counts. The rearrangement joins TRBV18 to TRBJ2-7, with 7 bases that match TRBD1. The ends lost 0 bases at V and 5 bases at J; junction bases unmatched: 7. Germline V gene lookup returns CDR1 KGHSH and CDR2 LQKENI. This CDR3 region has 15 residues. The CDR3 DNA reads as TGTGCCAGCTCACCACCCAACAGGGGAGACAACGAGCAGTACTTC. Its translation is CASSPPNRGDNEQYF.

The genes are TRBV6-5 and TRBJ2-5; D perhaps matches TRBD2 (6 bases). The V end was cut by 0 bases, the J end by 5 bases, with 16 bases between. CDR3 length: 16 amino acids. Germline loops: CDR1 MNHEY, CDR2 SVGAGI. The CDR3 loop reads CASSYSPWGVGETQYF. CDR3 in DNA: TGTGCCAGCAGTTACTCTCCTTGGGGGGTTGGGGAGACCCAGTACTTC.

The V and J genes are TRBV30 and TRBJ1-5, with TRBD1 as a possible D gene (5 bases). Trimming stripped 0 bases from V and 6 bases from J, with 9 bases between. The CDR3 runs 13 residues. CDR1 and CDR2 (germline): GTSNPN, SVGIG (reference sequence). The CDR3: CAWSVSDSQPQHF. The CDR3 nucleotides read TGTGCCTGGAGTGTCTCCGACAGTCAGCCCCAGCATTTT.

This chain joins TRBV15 and TRBJ1-6; 10 nucleotides align to TRBD1. The V segment lost 1 base and the J segment 6 bases; nucleotides outside the gene matches: 6. Per the germline V gene, CDR1 is LNHNV and CDR2 is YYDKDF (reference sequence). CDR3 length: 17 residues. The CDR3 sequence: CATSRGFRDRGNSPLHF. The CDR3 coding sequence is TGTGCCACCAGCAGAGGTTTTCGGGACAGGGGTAATTCACCCCTCCACTTT. Using reference TRBV15 and TRBJ1-6 for the parts outside the CDR3, the full variable domain is DAMVIQNPRYQVTQFGKPVTLSCSQTLNHNVMYWYQQKSSQAPKLLFHYYDKDFNNEADTPDNFQSRRPNTSFCFLDIRSPGLGDTAMYLCATSRGFRDRGNSPLHFGNGTRLTVT.

V and J are TRBV7-9 and TRBJ1-4, with 10 bases matching TRBD1. This CDR3 contains 16 residues. CDR1 is SEHNR and CDR2 is FQNEAQ in the germline V gene (reference sequence). J lost 7 bases, V lost 4 bases, and 9 bases had no gene match. CDR3 coding DNA: TGTGCCAGCAGCTCGTTGACCGGGACAGGGGTTGAAAAACTGTTTTTT. This translates into CASSSLTGTGVEKLFF.

This clone was counted between two and nine times. V is TRBV6-5 and J is TRBJ2-5; D is perhaps TRBD1 (6 bases). The CDR3 is 15 residues long. From germline, CDR1 is MNHEY and CDR2 SVGAGI. V dropped 6 bases and J dropped 2 bases, with 16 bases sitting between them. The CDR3 region is CASRPSTGPQETQYF. The CDR3 nucleotides read TGTGCCAGCAGGCCCTCGACAGGCCCTCAAGAGACCCAGTACTTC.

This clone was detected a few times. J is TRBJ2-1 and V is TRBV19; TRBD1 matches at 7 bases. The CDR3 runs 17 residues. CDR1 is LNHDA and CDR2 is SQIVND in the germline V gene (reference sequence). V shed 7 bases and J 3 bases; nucleotides not matched to a gene: 15. CDR3 protein: CASTSTVGDSNYNEQFF. The CDR3 DNA reads TGTGCCAGTACCTCAACTGTAGGGGACAGTAACTACAATGAGCAGTTCTTC.

This sequence joins TRBV10-3 and TRBJ1-5, with 7 nucleotides matching TRBD1. V lost 0 bases to trimming and J lost 6 bases; unmatched junction nucleotides: 2. The CDR3 extends over 14 amino acids. Germline values: CDR1 ENHRY, CDR2 SYGVKD. CDR3 protein: CAISESEGAQPQHF. The CDR3, as DNA: TGTGCCATCAGTGAGTCTGAGGGGGCTCAGCCCCAGCATTTT.

The chain links TRBV6-5 to TRBJ2-5; TRBD1 might be the D (5 bases). CDR1 is MNHEY and CDR2 is SVGAGI in the germline V gene. The CDR3 has 14 amino acids. The V gene lost 0 bases and the J gene lost 1 base, with 6 bases spanning the gap. CDR3 nucleotide sequence: TGTGCCAGCAGTTACTCGACAGCCCAAGAGACCCAGTACTTC. This encodes CASSYSTAQETQYF.

Only a few counts were recorded for this clone. The V gene is TRBV4-2, the J gene TRBJ1-4; D is possibly TRBD1 (5 bases). The V and J ends lost 0 bases and 8 bases respectively, with 13 bases between them. This CDR3 spans 15 amino acids. CDR1 LGHNA and CDR2 YNFKEQ come from the germline V gene. The DNA for the CDR3 is TGTGCCAGCAGCCAAGAGGAGGGGCTTGAGGAAAAACTGTTTTTT. It codes for CASSQEEGLEEKLFF.

The chain carries TRBV19 and TRBJ2-7; D remains ambiguous. Germline assignment: CDR1 LNHDA and CDR2 SQIVND (reference sequence). Trimming removed 3 bases at V and 1 base at J, with 7 bases between. This CDR3 spans 13 amino acids. The DNA for the CDR3 is TGTGCCAGTAGTATTACTCCATCCTACGAGCAGTACTTC. Protein: CASSITPSYEQYF.

This chain connects TRBV7-3 to TRBJ2-5, with D possibly matching TRBD2 (6 bases). V was shortened by 4 bases and J by 4 bases, with 16 bases between the two germline ends. Germline lookup yields CDR1 SGHTA and CDR2 FQGTGA. This CDR3 has 15 residues. CDR3 loop: CASSSRPGTGETQYF. DNA of the CDR3: TGTGCCAGCAGCTCCAGACCCGGGACTGGAGAGACCCAGTACTTC.

The rearrangement uses TRBV4-2 and TRBJ2-7, with D unresolved. Looked up from germline, CDR1 is LGHNA and CDR2 is YNFKEQ. The CDR3 runs 14 residues. The V end lost 1 base, the J end lost 0 bases, and 7 bases lay between the germline ends. The DNA for the CDR3 is TGTGCCAGCAGCCAAGGAGGAAACTCCTACGAGCAGTACTTC. Translated: CASSQGGNSYEQYF.

The chain links TRBV5-4 to TRBJ2-5; 11 nucleotides align to TRBD2. The J segment lost 4 bases and the V segment lost 0 bases, leaving 8 bases of the junction unmatched. The CDR3 totals 17 residues. Germline V gene sequence: CDR1 SGHNT, CDR2 YYREEE (reference sequence). DNA of the CDR3: TGTGCCAGCAGCTTGGGATCGCTAGCGGGGGGCGGAGAGACCCAGTACTTC. Protein sequence: CASSLGSLAGGGETQYF. The full variable domain, in which reference TRBV5-4 and TRBJ2-5 provide the parts outside the CDR3, is ETGVTQSPTHLIKTRGQQVTLRCSSQSGHNTVSWYQQALGQGPQFIFQYYREEENGRGNFPPRFSGLQFPNYSSELNVNALELDDSALYLCASSLGSLAGGGETQYFGPGTRLLVL.

This clone has ten or more counts. The chain couples TRBV19 to TRBJ2-2; 10 positions agree with TRBD1. CDR3 size: 15 residues. With V trimmed by 7 bases and J by 5 bases, 7 bases remained unmatched. Germline values: CDR1 LNHDA, CDR2 SQIVND (reference sequence). The chain's CDR3 is CASTLTGGGTGELFF. DNA of the CDR3: TGTGCCAGTACCTTGACAGGGGGCGGTACCGGGGAGCTGTTTTTT.

The chain employs TRBV18 and TRBJ1-2; tentatively, D is TRBD1 (5 bases). V was clipped by 1 base and J by 7 bases, with 10 bases between them. Germline CDR1 KGHSH, CDR2 LQKENI. The CDR3 has 13 residues. The CDR3 nucleotides are TGTGCCAGCTCACCACAAGGGGAACGTGGCTACACCTTC. This sequence encodes CASSPQGERGYTF. Using reference TRBV18 and TRBJ1-2 for the parts outside the CDR3, the full variable domain is NAGVMQNPRHLVRRRGQEARLRCSPMKGHSHVYWYRQLPEEGLKFMVYLQKENIIDESGMPKERFSAEFPKEGPSILRIQQVVRGDSAAYFCASSPQGERGYTFGSGTRLTVV.

This sequence joins TRBV6-1 and TRBJ1-3; TRBD1 agrees at 7 bases. Trimming at V came to 3 bases and at J to 8 bases, leaving 1 base not matched to a gene. The CDR3 covers 12 residues. The germline V gene encodes CDR1 MNHNS and CDR2 SASEGT. The CDR3 DNA is TGTGCCAGCAGTGACAGGGGGGACACCATATATTTT. Amino acids: CASSDRGDTIYF.

This clone was seen once. The chain combines TRBV6-1 with TRBJ2-7; 8 nucleotides match TRBD1. Germline V lookup: CDR1 MNHNS, CDR2 SASEGT. Losses at the gene ends were 1 base for V and 3 bases for J; bases not matched to a gene: 5. The CDR3 extends over 15 amino acids. For the CDR3, the DNA is TGTGCCAGCAGTGAAGGACAGGGGTTACTCTACGAGCAGTACTTC. Its protein product is CASSEGQGLLYEQYF.

This clone was observed once. This chain joins TRBV4-2 and TRBJ1-1, with D possibly matching TRBD1 (5 bases). The length of the CDR3 is 15 residues. The V and J ends lost 0 bases and 7 bases respectively, with 15 bases between them. CDR1 is LGHNA and CDR2 is YNFKEQ in the germline V gene. The CDR3 nucleotides are TGTGCCAGCAGCCAAGATGCCAGGGCCTCTCGTGAAGCTTTCTTT. Translation gives CASSQDARASREAFF.

A single count supports this clone. The chain is built from TRBV7-3 and TRBJ2-3; 10 bases align to TRBD2. CDR1 SGHTA and CDR2 FQGTGA come from the germline V gene. Trimming removed 4 bases from V and 5 bases from J; junction bases left unmatched: 12. The CDR3 consists of 17 residues. This chain's CDR3 is CASSSGAGGPSLDTQYF. In DNA, the CDR3 is TGTGCCAGCAGCTCAGGAGCGGGGGGGCCGAGTTTAGATACGCAGTATTTT.

CDR3 protein: CASNDERGAYNEQFF. CDR3 DNA: TGTGCCAGTAATGACGAGCGGGGGGCGTACAATGAGCAGTTCTTC. The chain couples TRBV19 to TRBJ2-1, with TRBD2 matching 9 bases. This CDR3 is built from 15 residues. CDR1 and CDR2 from the germline V gene are LNHDA and SQIVND (reference sequence). J was trimmed by 4 bases and V by 7 bases; bases with no gene match: 8.

The chain links TRBV4-1 to TRBJ2-4; no definite D call. The V and J ends lost 1 base and 0 bases respectively, with 13 bases between them. Germline V CDR1 and CDR2: MGHRA, YSYEKL. CDR3 length: 17 residues. The CDR3 nucleotides are TGCGCCAGCAGCCAAGTCCCTCCACAAGTAGCCAAAAACATTCAGTACTTC. As protein: CASSQVPPQVAKNIQYF.